This is a list of T cell receptor beta chains from one sample in a study of CD8 T cells in Susac syndrome. TCRdb itself ran the immunoSEQ multiplex PCR reads through MiXCR, one entry per CDR3 protein. This sample has about 80,000 distinct CDR3 sequences, with 94% found just once. The sequencing sample was made of CD8+ T cells from PBMCs. The receptors here all came from a human donor in good health. Both conserved end residues are part of each CDR3. D genes are given only for firm matches. Clone size is given for some rows only: seen once, a few or many times, or a class if the clone is expanded.

D,size,V,J,CDR3,DNA
-,-,TRBV30,TRBJ1-1,CAWSLRANTEAFF,TGTGCCTGGAGTCTGCGGGCGAACACTGAAGCTTTCTTT
TRBD1,-,TRBV10-3,TRBJ1-1,CAISESGGPGGAPHLTEAFF,TGTGCCATCAGTGAGTCAGGGGGCCCAGGGGGCGCCCCTCATTTGACTGAAGCTTTCTTT
-,-,TRBV29-1,TRBJ1-1,CSVGTALNTEAFF,TGCAGCGTTGGGACGGCGCTGAACACTGAAGCTTTCTTT
TRBD1,-,TRBV7-9,TRBJ1-1,CASSSPGQGQNTEAFF,TGTGCCAGCAGCTCCCCCGGACAGGGGCAGAACACTGAAGCTTTCTTT
TRBD1,-,TRBV27,TRBJ1-5,CASSFGTGGNQPQHF,TGTGCCAGCAGTTTTGGGACAGGGGGCAATCAGCCCCAGCATTTT
-,-,TRBV11-3,TRBJ2-1,CASSLGPRGPRSSYNEQFF,TGTGCCAGCAGCTTAGGTCCCCGAGGCCCGCGGAGCTCCTACAATGAGCAGTTCTTC
-,-,TRBV9,TRBJ2-5,CASSFPDGGETQYF,TGTGCCAGCAGCTTTCCGGACGGTGGGGAGACCCAGTACTTC
-,once,TRBV20-1,TRBJ2-7,CSARAPGFNEQYF,TGCAGTGCTAGAGCCCCAGGGTTCAACGAGCAGTACTTC
TRBD2,-,TRBV2,TRBJ2-5,CASMRPTSMEETQYF,TGTGCCAGCATGAGGCCGACTAGCATGGAGGAGACCCAGTACTTC
-,-,TRBV20-1,TRBJ2-1,CSAASSYNEQFF,TGCAGTGCCGCGAGCTCCTACAATGAGCAGTTCTTC
-,-,TRBV7-8,TRBJ1-3,CASSRELSSGNTIYF,TGTGCCAGCAGCCGCGAGTTGAGCTCTGGAAACACCATATATTTT
TRBD1,-,TRBV13,TRBJ2-3,CASGIELGNRGRDTQYF,TGTGCCAGCGGAATCGAATTGGGAAACAGGGGGCGAGATACGCAGTATTTT
TRBD1,-,TRBV27,TRBJ2-7,CASSRAQGTGVPYEQYF,TGTGCCAGCAGTCGAGCACAAGGGACAGGCGTACCCTACGAGCAGTACTTC
TRBD1,-,TRBV13,TRBJ1-5,CASSRQGRQPQHF,TGTGCCAGCAGCAGACAGGGTCGGCAGCCCCAGCATTTT
TRBD2,-,TRBV5-1,TRBJ2-1,CASSPGGWDEQFF,TGCGCCAGCAGCCCGGGAGGGTGGGATGAGCAGTTCTTC
-,once,TRBV20-1,TRBJ2-7,CSARDLGSLGLYEQYF,TGCAGTGCTAGAGATCTCGGTAGTCTTGGCCTCTACGAGCAGTACTTC
-,-,TRBV7-9,TRBJ1-1,CASSLEGTKNTEAFF,TGTGCCAGCAGCTTAGAGGGGACGAAAAACACTGAAGCTTTCTTT
-,-,TRBV27,TRBJ1-5,CASSLWGGQPQHF,TGTGCCAGCAGTTTGTGGGGCGGTCAGCCCCAGCATTTT
TRBD2,-,TRBV3-1,TRBJ2-1,CASSHTLGLAAYNEQFF,TGTGCCAGCAGCCATACCTTAGGACTAGCGGCGTACAATGAGCAGTTCTTC
TRBD2,-,TRBV20-1,TRBJ2-1,CSARGLAGGLTYNEQFF,TGCAGTGCCAGGGGACTAGCGGGGGGTCTGACCTACAATGAGCAGTTCTTC
TRBD2,-,TRBV4-3,TRBJ2-3,CASSQDGAGGGTDTQYF,TGCGCCAGCAGCCAAGATGGGGCGGGGGGAGGTACAGATACGCAGTATTTT
-,-,TRBV18,TRBJ2-3,CASFSAGPSDTQYF,TGTGCCAGCTTCAGCGCTGGCCCTTCAGATACGCAGTATTTT
-,-,TRBV6-1,TRBJ1-5,CASSRETGGRYSNQPQHF,TGTGCCTCCTCTCGGGAGACAGGAGGGAGATATAGCAATCAGCCCCAGCATTTT
TRBD2,-,TRBV6-1,TRBJ2-1,CASSSAGLAGGRRNEQFF,TGTGCCAGCAGCTCCGCGGGACTAGCGGGGGGGCGGCGGAATGAGCAGTTCTTC
-,-,TRBV4-1,TRBJ1-2,CASSVREPSPDGYTF,TGCGCCAGCAGCGTCCGGGAACCATCTCCGGATGGCTACACCTTC
-,-,TRBV30,TRBJ1-4,CAWSQATNEKLFF,TGTGCCTGGAGCCAAGCAACTAATGAAAAACTGTTTTTT
-,-,TRBV27,TRBJ2-1,CASSSLVGEQFF,TGTGCCAGCAGTTCCCTAGTGGGAGAGCAGTTCTTC
-,-,TRBV20-1,TRBJ1-1,CSAKTVAGAEAFF,TGCAGTGCGAAGACAGTGGCAGGGGCAGAAGCTTTCTTT
TRBD1,-,TRBV20-1,TRBJ1-5,CSAGGDRVDNQPQHF,TGCAGTGCGGGGGGGGACAGGGTAGACAATCAGCCCCAGCATTTT
TRBD1,once,TRBV20-1,TRBJ2-2,CSARTGTGELFF,TGCAGTGCTCGGACAGGGACCGGGGAGCTGTTTTTT
-,-,TRBV9,TRBJ2-1,CASSVGDSYNEQFF,TGTGCCAGCAGCGTAGGTGACAGCTACAATGAGCAGTTCTTC
-,-,TRBV4-1,TRBJ2-1,CASSQEDIRGYNEQFF,TGCGCCAGCAGCCAAGAGGATATAAGGGGATACAATGAGCAGTTCTTC
TRBD1,-,TRBV2,TRBJ2-3,CASSEDGTGTDTQYF,TGTGCCAGCAGTGAAGATGGGACAGGCACAGATACGCAGTATTTT
-,-,TRBV27,TRBJ1-2,CASSLSTGGLYVYTF,TGTGCCAGCAGTTTGTCGACCGGGGGTCTCTATGTCTACACCTTC
TRBD1,-,TRBV12-3/TRBV12-4,TRBJ1-5,CASTPGGTNQPQHF,TGTGCCAGCACCCCAGGGGGGACGAACCAGCCCCAGCATTTT
TRBD1,once,TRBV19,TRBJ1-2,CASSWDRTNYGYTF,TGTGCCAGTAGTTGGGACAGGACGAACTATGGCTACACCTTC
TRBD2,-,TRBV4-1,TRBJ2-1,CASSQEGLAGDREQFF,TGCGCCAGCAGCCAAGAGGGGCTAGCGGGAGATCGTGAGCAGTTCTTC
TRBD2,-,TRBV13,TRBJ2-1,CASSLLTSENEQFF,TGTGCCAGCAGCTTACTAACTAGCGAAAATGAGCAGTTCTTC
TRBD1,-,TRBV4-1,TRBJ2-7,CASSGGQGQYEQYF,TGCGCCAGCTCCGGGGGACAGGGCCAGTACGAGCAGTACTTC
-,-,TRBV14,TRBJ1-2,CASSQDDRSLYGYTF,TGTGCCAGCAGCCAAGATGACAGGAGTCTCTATGGCTACACCTTC
-,-,TRBV20-1,TRBJ2-5,CSASSRAWETQYF,TGCAGTGCTAGTTCGCGGGCTTGGGAGACCCAGTACTTC
-,-,TRBV4-1,TRBJ1-1,CASSQAGGMNTEAFF,TGCGCCAGCAGCCAGGCGGGGGGCATGAACACTGAAGCTTTCTTT
-,-,TRBV6-2/TRBV6-3,TRBJ2-7,CASSYTGPRHEQYF,TGTGCCAGCAGTTACACAGGACCCCGGCACGAGCAGTACTTC
-,-,TRBV18,TRBJ2-3,CASSPLIDAKGSDTQYF,TGTGCCAGCTCACCACTCATCGATGCTAAGGGGAGCGATACGCAGTATTTT
TRBD1,-,TRBV5-1,TRBJ1-1,CASRTGGRTEAFF,TGCGCCAGCAGGACAGGGGGCCGGACTGAAGCTTTCTTT
-,once,TRBV5-1,TRBJ2-1,CASSLASSSYNEQFF,TGCGCCAGCAGCTTGGCCTCCAGTAGCTACAATGAGCAGTTCTTC
TRBD1,-,TRBV12-3/TRBV12-4,TRBJ2-1,CASSRAGGPNNEQFF,TGTGCCAGCAGTCGGGCAGGGGGTCCCAACAATGAGCAGTTCTTC
TRBD1,-,TRBV6-2/TRBV6-3,TRBJ2-7,CASSYSGTGTYEQYF,TGTGCCAGCAGTTACTCGGGGACAGGGACCTACGAGCAGTACTTC
TRBD2,-,TRBV9,TRBJ2-1,CASSVTGGLNEQFF,TGTGCCAGCAGCGTAACGGGGGGACTGAATGAGCAGTTCTTC
TRBD2,-,TRBV7-7,TRBJ2-3,CASSLAVAGEPTDTQYF,TGTGCTAGCAGCTTAGCGGTTGCGGGAGAGCCCACAGATACGCAGTATTTT
TRBD1,-,TRBV9,TRBJ2-5,CASSVEDEPGQGVQETQYF,TGTGCCAGCAGCGTAGAGGATGAACCGGGACAGGGAGTCCAAGAGACCCAGTACTTC
-,-,TRBV11-1,TRBJ2-3,CASSPTWGTDTQYF,TGTGCCAGCAGCCCGACTTGGGGCACAGATACGCAGTATTTT
-,-,TRBV27,TRBJ2-3,CASSPDPTAYFTDTQYF,TGTGCCAGCAGTCCCGACCCGACAGCCTACTTCACAGATACGCAGTATTTT
TRBD2,-,TRBV4-3,TRBJ2-1,CASSQDRGSSGGAWYEREQFF,TGCGCCAGCAGCCAAGATCGGGGCTCTAGCGGGGGGGCGTGGTATGAACGTGAGCAGTTCTTC